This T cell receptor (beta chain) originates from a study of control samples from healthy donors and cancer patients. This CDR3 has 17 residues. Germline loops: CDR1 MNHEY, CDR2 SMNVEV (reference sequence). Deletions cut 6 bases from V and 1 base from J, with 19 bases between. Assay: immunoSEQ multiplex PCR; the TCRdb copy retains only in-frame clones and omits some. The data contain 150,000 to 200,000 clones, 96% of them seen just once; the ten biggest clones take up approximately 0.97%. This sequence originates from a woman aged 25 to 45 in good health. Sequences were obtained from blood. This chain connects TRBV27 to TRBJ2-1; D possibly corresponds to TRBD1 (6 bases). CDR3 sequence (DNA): TGTGCCAGCAGGCAGGGAGTTGACAGGCCTTCCTACAATGAGCAGTTCTTC. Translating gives CASRQGVDRPSYNEQFF.